These 10 T cell receptor beta chains share one sample of origin, sequenced in a study of blood T cells in healthy people across ages. A J-beta primer mix and a sample-barcoded 5' primer were used in a second PCR of roughly 7 to 12 cycles. From the 5' RACE reads, TCRdb called clonotypes with MiXCR, one entry per CDR3 protein. The top ten hold roughly 12% of the sample, which has hundreds of thousands of distinct CDR3 sequences, around 52% seen once. Input material: blood. The receptors here all came from a woman aged 80 or over in good health.

This clonotype appeared many times. The genes are TRBV4-1 and TRBJ2-7; D gene unclear. V gave up 1 base and J gave up 10 bases, with 8 bases separating them. From germline, CDR1 is MGHRA and CDR2 YSYEKL. CDR3 length: 11 amino acids. The CDR3 here is CASSQGPLQYF. The DNA of the CDR3 is TGCGCCAGCAGCCAAGGGCCCCTTCAGTACTTC.

This clonotype was observed a handful of times. A much larger clone differs from this one at a single base, so this may be a read error. The chain uses TRBV6-6 and TRBJ1-4, with D perhaps matching TRBD1 (5 bases). Germline V gene sequence: CDR1 MNHNY, CDR2 SVGAGI (reference sequence). CDR3 length equals 15 residues. V was shortened by 1 base and J by 7 bases, with 13 bases between the two germline ends. The CDR3 protein is CASSYWGGEAEKLFF. For the CDR3, the DNA is TGTGCCAGCAGTTACTGGGGCGGGGAGGCTGAAAAACTGTTTTTT.

As to this clonotype: This sequence may be a read error, since a much larger clone differs from it by one base. J is TRBJ2-5 and V is TRBV7-2, with 8 bases fitting TRBD2. Germline V gene sequence: CDR1 SGHTA, CDR2 FQGNSA. The ends lost 7 bases at V and 11 bases at J; junction bases unmatched: 15. CDR3 length equals 14 residues. The CDR3 protein is CASTLAVAYNEQYF. The CDR3 bases are TGTGCCAGCACACTAGCGGTAGCCTACAATGAGCAGTACTTC.

This clonotype came up a few times. This chain connects TRBV28 to TRBJ2-5; the match to TRBD2 covers 10 bases. The CDR3 is made up of 16 amino acids. The V gene's germline CDR1 is MDHEN and CDR2 SYDVKM. V lost 2 bases and J lost 3; bases outside the gene matches: 6. In DNA form, the CDR3 reads TGTGCCAGCAGTTTAGGTAAACTAGCGGGAAAAGAGACCCAGTACTTC. Translation: CASSLGKLAGKETQYF.

This clonotype was observed at least ten times. This chain joins TRBV6-2 or TRBV6-3 and TRBJ2-3; perhaps TRBD2 as D (5 bases). This CDR3 is built from 12 residues. Trimming left V 6 bases short and J 6 bases short, with 10 bases between. The germline CDR1 and CDR2 sequences are MNHEY and SVGEGT. The CDR3 loop is CASRQRVDTQYF. CDR3 DNA: TGTGCCAGCAGGCAGAGGGTGGATACGCAGTATTTT.

CDR3 amino acids: CASRTSGSRNNEQFF. CDR3 sequence (DNA): TGCGCCAGCAGGACTAGCGGGAGTAGGAACAATGAGCAGTTCTTC. The chain has TRBV5-1 and TRBJ2-1; TRBD2 aligns across 12 bases. This CDR3 comprises 15 residues. Per germline, CDR1 SGHRS and CDR2 YFSETQ. The J segment lost 5 bases and the V segment lost 5 bases, leaving 5 bases of the junction unmatched.

This chain links TRBV10-3 with TRBJ1-1; D gene unclear. The germline CDR1 and CDR2 sequences are ENHRY and SYGVKD. V was pared by 3 bases and J by 1 base, with 6 bases between. This CDR3 region has 13 residues. CDR3 protein: CAISDERNTEAFF. Here the CDR3 DNA reads TGTGCCATCAGTGATGAGAGGAACACTGAAGCTTTCTTT.

As regards this clonotype: Being one base from a much bigger clone, this may be a read error. The chain has TRBV7-8 and TRBJ2-4; D gene unclear. Matching the DNA end better, TRBJ2-7 makes the J call doubtful. Germline V gene lookup returns CDR1 SGHVS and CDR2 FQNEAQ. This CDR3 spans 14 amino acids. CDR3 sequence reads: CASSLGSPEDEQYF. CDR3 sequence (DNA): TGTGCCAGCAGCTTAGGAAGCCCTGAGGACGAGCAGTACTTC.

As regards this clonotype: Given a much more abundant clone one base away, this may be a read error. The chain recombines TRBV10-3 with TRBJ2-3; 13 nucleotides match TRBD2. The V gene end was trimmed by 8 bases and the J gene end by 5 bases; junction bases not matched to a gene: 4. The CDR3 spans 14 residues. Germline CDR1 reads ENHRY; CDR2 reads SYGVKD. The CDR3, as DNA: TGTGCCATCCGGACTAGCGGGGGAGGAGATACGCAGTATTTT. This gives the protein CAIRTSGGGDTQYF.

The chain has TRBV7-2 and TRBJ2-3; TRBD2 aligns across 8 bases. Per the germline V gene, CDR1 is SGHTA and CDR2 is FQGNSA. Losses at the gene ends were 7 bases for V and 5 bases for J; bases not matched to a gene: 8. The CDR3 is 14 amino acids. The CDR3 bases are TGTGCCAGCACCCTTCGGGGGGGCGAAGATACGCAGTATTTT. Residues: CASTLRGGEDTQYF.